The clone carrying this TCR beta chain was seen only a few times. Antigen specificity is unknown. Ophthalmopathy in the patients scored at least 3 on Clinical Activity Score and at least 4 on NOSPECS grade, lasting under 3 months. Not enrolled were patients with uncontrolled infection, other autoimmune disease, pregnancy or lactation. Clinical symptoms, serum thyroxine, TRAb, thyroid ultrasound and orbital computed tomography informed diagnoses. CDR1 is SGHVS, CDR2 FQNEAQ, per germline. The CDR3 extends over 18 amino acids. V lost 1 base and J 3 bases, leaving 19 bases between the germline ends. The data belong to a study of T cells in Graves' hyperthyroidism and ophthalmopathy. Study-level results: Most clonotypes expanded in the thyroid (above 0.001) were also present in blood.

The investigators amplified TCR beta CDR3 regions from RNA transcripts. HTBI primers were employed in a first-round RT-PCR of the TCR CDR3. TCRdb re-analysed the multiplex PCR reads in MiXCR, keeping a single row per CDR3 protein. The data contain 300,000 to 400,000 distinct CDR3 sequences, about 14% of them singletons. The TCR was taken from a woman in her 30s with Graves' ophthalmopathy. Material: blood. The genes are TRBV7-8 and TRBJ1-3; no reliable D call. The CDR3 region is CASSLEPIRSRVGNTIYF. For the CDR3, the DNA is TGTGCCAGCAGCTTAGAACCAATCCGGAGCCGGGTTGGAAACACCATATATTTT.